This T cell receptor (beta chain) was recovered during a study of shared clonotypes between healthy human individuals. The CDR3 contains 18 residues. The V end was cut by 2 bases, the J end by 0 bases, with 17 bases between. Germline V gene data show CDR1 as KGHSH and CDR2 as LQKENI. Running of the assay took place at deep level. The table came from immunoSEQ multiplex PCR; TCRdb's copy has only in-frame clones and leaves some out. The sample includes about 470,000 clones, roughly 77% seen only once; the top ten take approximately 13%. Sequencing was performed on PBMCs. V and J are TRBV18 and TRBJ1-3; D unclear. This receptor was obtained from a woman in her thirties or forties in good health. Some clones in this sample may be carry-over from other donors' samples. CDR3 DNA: TGTGCCAGCTCACCAGTGGAGTGGACGGCGTACTCTGGAAACACCATATATTTT. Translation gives CASSPVEWTAYSGNTIYF.